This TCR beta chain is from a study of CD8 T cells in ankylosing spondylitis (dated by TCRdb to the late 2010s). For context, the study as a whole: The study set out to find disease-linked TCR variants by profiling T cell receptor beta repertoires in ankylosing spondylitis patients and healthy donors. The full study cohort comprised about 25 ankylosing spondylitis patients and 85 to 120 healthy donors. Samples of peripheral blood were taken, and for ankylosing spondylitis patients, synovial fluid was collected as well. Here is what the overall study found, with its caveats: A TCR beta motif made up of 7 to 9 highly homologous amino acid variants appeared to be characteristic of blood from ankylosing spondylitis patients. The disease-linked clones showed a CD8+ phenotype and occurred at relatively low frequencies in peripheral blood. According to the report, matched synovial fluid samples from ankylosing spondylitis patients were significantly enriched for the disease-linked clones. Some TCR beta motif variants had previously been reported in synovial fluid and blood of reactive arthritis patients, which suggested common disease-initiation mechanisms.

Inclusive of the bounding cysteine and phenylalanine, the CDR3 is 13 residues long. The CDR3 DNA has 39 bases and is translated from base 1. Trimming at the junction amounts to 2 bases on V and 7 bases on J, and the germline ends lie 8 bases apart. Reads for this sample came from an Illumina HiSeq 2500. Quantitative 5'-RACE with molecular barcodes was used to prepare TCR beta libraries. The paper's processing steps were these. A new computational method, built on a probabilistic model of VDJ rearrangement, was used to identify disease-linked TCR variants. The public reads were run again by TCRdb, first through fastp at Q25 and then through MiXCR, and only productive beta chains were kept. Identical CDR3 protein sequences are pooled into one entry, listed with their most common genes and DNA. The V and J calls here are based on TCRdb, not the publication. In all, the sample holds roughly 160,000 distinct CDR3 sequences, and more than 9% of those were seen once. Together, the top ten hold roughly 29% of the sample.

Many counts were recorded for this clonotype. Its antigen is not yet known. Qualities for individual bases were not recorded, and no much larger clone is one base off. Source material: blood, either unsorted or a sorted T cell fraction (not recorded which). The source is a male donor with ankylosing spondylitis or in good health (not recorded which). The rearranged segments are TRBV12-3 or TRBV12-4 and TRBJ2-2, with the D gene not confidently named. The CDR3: CASSLNRVGELFF. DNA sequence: TGTGCCAGCAGTTTAAATCGCGTCGGGGAGCTGTTTTTT.